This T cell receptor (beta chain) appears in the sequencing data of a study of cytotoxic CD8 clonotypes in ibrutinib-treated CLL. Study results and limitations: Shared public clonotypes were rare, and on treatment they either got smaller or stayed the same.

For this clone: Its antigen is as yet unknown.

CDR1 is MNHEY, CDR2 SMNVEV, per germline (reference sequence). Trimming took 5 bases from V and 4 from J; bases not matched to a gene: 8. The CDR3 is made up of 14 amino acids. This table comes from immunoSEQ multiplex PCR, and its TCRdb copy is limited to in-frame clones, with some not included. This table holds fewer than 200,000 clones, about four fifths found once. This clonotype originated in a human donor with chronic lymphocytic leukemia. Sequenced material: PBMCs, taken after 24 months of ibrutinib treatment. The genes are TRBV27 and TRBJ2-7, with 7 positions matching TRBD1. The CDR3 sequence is CASSILGGGYEQYF. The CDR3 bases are TGTGCCAGCAGTATCCTAGGGGGCGGATACGAGCAGTACTTC.